Listed here are 10 T cell receptor beta chains from one sample, sequenced in a study of shared clonotypes between healthy human individuals. Profiling relied on immunoSEQ multiplex PCR, and the TCRdb table lists in-frame clones only, not all of them. Here the sample spans hundreds of thousands of clones, approximately 74% being singletons. Sequenced sample: memory CD4+ T cells sorted from blood. Subset in this sample: CD45RA-negative fraction. These receptors were obtained from a woman in her 30s in good health.

The chain links TRBV28 to TRBJ1-1, with TRBD1 identical over 10 bases. Germline V CDR1 and CDR2: MDHEN, SYDVKM. The CDR3 sequence is 16 residues long. Trimming at V came to 6 bases and at J to 1 base, leaving 8 bases not matched to a gene. CDR3 nucleotides: TGTGCCAGCAGCCCAATAAGGGACAGGGGGAACACTGAAGCTTTCTTT. It codes for CASSPIRDRGNTEAFF.

This clone was picked up a small number of times. The chain combines TRBV5-1 with TRBJ1-2; no definite D call. Deletions cut 0 bases from V and 4 bases from J, with 10 bases between. This CDR3 region has 14 residues. Germline V gene data show CDR1 as SGHRS and CDR2 as YFSETQ. CDR3 nucleotide sequence: TGCGCCAGCAGCTTGGAGCCGGCCGGCTATGGCTACACCTTC. This sequence encodes CASSLEPAGYGYTF.

The rearrangement links TRBV11-2 to TRBJ2-5; 10 nucleotides match TRBD1. CDR3 size: 15 residues. Germline CDR1 and CDR2: SGHAT and FQNNGV. J lost 4 bases, V lost 3 bases, and 5 bases had no gene match. The CDR3 here is CASSFGQGEIETQYF. The CDR3 DNA is TGTGCCAGCAGCTTTGGACAGGGGGAGATAGAGACCCAGTACTTC.

This chain connects TRBV21-1 to TRBJ1-4; whether TRBD1, the table's D call, matches the DNA was not checked. TRBV21-1 is a pseudogene segment. There are 15 residues in the CDR3. CDR3: CASSKRGPTSEKLFF. The CDR3 DNA reads as TGTGCCAGCAGCAAAAGGGGGCCGACTTCAGAAAAACTGTTTTTT.

The gene calls are TRBV6-6 and TRBJ1-2; the D is unclear. The V end was cut by 2 bases, the J end by 8 bases, with 12 bases between. CDR1 and CDR2 from the germline V gene are MNHNY and SVGAGI (reference sequence). This CDR3 comprises 13 residues. The CDR3 here is CASSYRLGYGYTF. In DNA, the CDR3 is TGTGCCAGCAGTTACCGTCTAGGGTACGGCTACACCTTC.

A few counts support this clone. J is TRBJ2-1 and V is TRBV28; no clear D gene. Trimming shortened V by 7 bases and J by 7 bases, and 17 bases separated the two germline ends. CDR3 length: 14 amino acids. Per the germline V gene, CDR1 is MDHEN and CDR2 is SYDVKM. CDR3 nucleotide sequence: TGTGCCAGCAATATGGTGGGCTTAAGAAATGAGCAGTTCTTC. Its protein is CASNMVGLRNEQFF.

CDR3 loop: CASSFKGQETQYF. The CDR3 nucleotides are TGTGCCAGCAGCTTCAAAGGGCAAGAGACCCAGTACTTC. The J gene is TRBJ2-5, the V gene TRBV11-2; D gene uncertain. Trimming removed 3 bases from V and 2 bases from J, with 7 bases in between. This CDR3 comprises 13 residues. CDR1 is SGHAT, CDR2 FQNNGV, per germline.

The rearrangement joins TRBV2 to TRBJ2-2, with a tentative D call TRBD2 (6 bases). Germline V gene data show CDR1 as SNHLY and CDR2 as FYNNEI. V was trimmed by 7 bases and J by 0 bases, leaving 9 bases between them. The CDR3 is made up of 14 amino acids. CDR3 amino acids: CASTGLSNTGELFF. In DNA form, the CDR3 reads TGTGCCAGCACGGGACTTTCGAACACCGGGGAGCTGTTTTTT.

This clone came up a few times. V usage is TRBV5-5 and J usage is TRBJ1-2; D gene unclear. The CDR3 is made up of 15 amino acids. The V end was cut by 0 bases, the J end by 0 bases, with 9 bases between. Germline CDR1 and CDR2: SGHKS and YYEKEE (reference sequence). CDR3 sequence (DNA): TGTGCCAGCAGCTTGGGTAGAGGGACTAACTATGGCTACACCTTC. Translated, it gives CASSLGRGTNYGYTF.

The chain has TRBV2 and TRBJ2-2; perhaps TRBD2 as D (6 bases). The CDR3 length is 14 residues. Trimming removed 5 bases at V and 9 bases at J, with 16 bases between. CDR1 and CDR2 from the germline V gene are SNHLY and FYNNEI. This chain's CDR3 is CASSISGPNRELFF. The DNA of the CDR3 is TGTGCCAGCAGTATAAGCGGGCCCAACCGGGAGCTGTTTTTT.